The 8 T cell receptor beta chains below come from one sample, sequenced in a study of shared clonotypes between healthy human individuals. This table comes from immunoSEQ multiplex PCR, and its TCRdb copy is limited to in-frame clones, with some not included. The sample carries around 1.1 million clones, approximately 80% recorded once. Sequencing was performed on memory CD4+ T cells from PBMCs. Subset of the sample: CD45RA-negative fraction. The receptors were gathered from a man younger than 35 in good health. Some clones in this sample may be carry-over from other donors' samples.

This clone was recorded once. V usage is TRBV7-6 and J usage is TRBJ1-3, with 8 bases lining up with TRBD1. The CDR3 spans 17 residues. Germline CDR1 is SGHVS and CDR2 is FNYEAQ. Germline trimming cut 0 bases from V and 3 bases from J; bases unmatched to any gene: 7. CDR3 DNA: TGTGCCAGCAGCTTAGCCTACAGGGGGAAGTATGGAAACACCATATATTTT. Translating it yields CASSLAYRGKYGNTIYF. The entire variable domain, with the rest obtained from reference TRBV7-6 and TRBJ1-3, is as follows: GAGVSQSPRYKVTKRGQDVALRCDPISGHVSLYWYRQALGQGPEFLTYFNYEAQQDKSGLPNDRFSAERPEGSISTLTIQRTEQRDSAMYRCASSLAYRGKYGNTIYFGEGSWLTVV.

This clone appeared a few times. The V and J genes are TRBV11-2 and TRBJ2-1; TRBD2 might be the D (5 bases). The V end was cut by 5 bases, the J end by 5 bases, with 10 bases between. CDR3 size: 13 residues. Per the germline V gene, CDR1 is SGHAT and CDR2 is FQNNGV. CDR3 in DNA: TGTGCCAGCAGCCCACTGGAGGACAATGAGCAGTTCTTC. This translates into CASSPLEDNEQFF.

The CDR3 nucleotides read TGTGCCAGCACCTCAAGGGGGACTGAAGCTTTCTTT. Protein product: CASTSRGTEAFF. This sequence joins TRBV6-6 and TRBJ1-1; D possibly corresponds to TRBD1 (6 bases). The V gene's germline CDR1 is MNHNY and CDR2 SVGAGI (reference sequence). Trimming took off 7 bases at V and 5 bases at J, with 11 bases between the two ends. There are 12 residues in the CDR3.

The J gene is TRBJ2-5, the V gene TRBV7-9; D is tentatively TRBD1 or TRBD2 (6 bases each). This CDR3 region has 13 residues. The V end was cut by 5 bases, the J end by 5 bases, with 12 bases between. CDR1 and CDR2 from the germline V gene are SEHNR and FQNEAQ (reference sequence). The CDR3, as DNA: TGTGCCAGCAGCCCTAGAGGGGGGGAGACCCAGTACTTC. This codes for CASSPRGGETQYF.

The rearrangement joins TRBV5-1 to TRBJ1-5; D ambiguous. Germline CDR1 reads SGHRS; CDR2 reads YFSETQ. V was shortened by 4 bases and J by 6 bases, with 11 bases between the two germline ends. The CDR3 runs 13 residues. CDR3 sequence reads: CASSIQRGQPQHF. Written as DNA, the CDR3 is TGCGCCAGCAGCATCCAGAGAGGTCAGCCCCAGCATTTT. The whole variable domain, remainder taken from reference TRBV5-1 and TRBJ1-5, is KAGVTQTPRYLIKTRGQQVTLSCSPISGHRSVSWYQQTPGQGLQFLFEYFSETQRNKGNFPGRFSGRQFSNSRSEMNVSTLELGDSALYLCASSIQRGQPQHFGDGTRLSIL.

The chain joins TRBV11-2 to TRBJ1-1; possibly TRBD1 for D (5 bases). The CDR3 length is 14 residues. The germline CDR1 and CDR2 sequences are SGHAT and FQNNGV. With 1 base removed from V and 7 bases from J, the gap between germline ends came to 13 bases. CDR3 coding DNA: TGTGCCAGCAGCTTAGTTGGCGGGGCCAGTGAAGCTTTCTTT. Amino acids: CASSLVGGASEAFF.

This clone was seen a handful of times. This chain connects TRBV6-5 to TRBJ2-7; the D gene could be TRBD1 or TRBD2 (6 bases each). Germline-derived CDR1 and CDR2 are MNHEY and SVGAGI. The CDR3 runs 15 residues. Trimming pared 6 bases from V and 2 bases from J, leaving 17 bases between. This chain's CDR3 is CASSRGLPQTYEQYF. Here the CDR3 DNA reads TGTGCCAGCAGCAGGGGACTTCCCCAGACCTACGAGCAGTACTTC.

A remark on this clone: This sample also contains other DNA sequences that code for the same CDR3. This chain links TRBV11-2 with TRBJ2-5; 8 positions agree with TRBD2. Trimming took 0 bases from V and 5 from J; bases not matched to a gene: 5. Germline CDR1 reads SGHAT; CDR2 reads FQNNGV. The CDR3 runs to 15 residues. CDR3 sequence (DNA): TGTGCCAGCAGCTTAGACGGGAGGGCCGGGGAGACCCAGTACTTC. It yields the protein CASSLDGRAGETQYF.